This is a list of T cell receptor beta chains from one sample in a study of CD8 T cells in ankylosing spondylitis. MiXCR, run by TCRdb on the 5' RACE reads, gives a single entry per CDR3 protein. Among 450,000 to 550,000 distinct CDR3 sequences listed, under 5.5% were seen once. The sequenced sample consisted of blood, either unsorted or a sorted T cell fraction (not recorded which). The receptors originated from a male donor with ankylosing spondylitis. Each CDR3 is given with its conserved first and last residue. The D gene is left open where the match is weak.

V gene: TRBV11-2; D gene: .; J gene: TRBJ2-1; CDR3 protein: CASSLGTPSYNEQFF
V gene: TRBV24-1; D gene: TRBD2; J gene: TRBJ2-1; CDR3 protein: CATTSGASYNEQFF
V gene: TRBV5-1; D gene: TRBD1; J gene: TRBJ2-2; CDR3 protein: CASSRGQGGTGELFF
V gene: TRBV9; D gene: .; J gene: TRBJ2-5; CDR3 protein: CASSVASGLETQYF
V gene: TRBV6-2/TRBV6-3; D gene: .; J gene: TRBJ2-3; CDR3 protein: CGISRSGSTDTQYF
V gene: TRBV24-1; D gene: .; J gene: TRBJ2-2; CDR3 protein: CATSDLGRSNTGELFF
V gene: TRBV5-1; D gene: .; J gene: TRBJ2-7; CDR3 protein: CASSPNTGTSPREQYF
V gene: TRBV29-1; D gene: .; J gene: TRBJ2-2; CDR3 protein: CSVDSQGNTGELFF
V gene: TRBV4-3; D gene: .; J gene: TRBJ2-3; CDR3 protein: CASSPSLGNTQYF
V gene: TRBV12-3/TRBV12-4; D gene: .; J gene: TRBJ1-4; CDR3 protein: CASSDRRFGEKLFF
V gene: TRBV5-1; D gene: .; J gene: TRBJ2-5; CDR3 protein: CASSANEETQYF
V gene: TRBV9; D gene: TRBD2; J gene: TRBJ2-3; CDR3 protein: CASSPRGLAGATQYF
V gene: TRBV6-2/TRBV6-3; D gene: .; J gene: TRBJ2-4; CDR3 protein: CASSYPSQVKSGDIQYF
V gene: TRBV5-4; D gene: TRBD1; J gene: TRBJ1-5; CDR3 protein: CASSNDRGPNQPQHF
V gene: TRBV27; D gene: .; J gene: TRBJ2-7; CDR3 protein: CATSGQYEQYF
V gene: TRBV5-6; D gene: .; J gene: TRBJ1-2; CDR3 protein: CASSNAVRYGYTF
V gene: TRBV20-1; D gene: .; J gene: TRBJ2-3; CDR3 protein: CSARDEAESADTQYF
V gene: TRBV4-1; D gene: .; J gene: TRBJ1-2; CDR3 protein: CASSQSSGGIFYGYTF
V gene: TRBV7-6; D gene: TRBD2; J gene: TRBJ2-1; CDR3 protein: CASSLVRIGLASEQFF
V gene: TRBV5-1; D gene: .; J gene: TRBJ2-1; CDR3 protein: CASSGNYNEQFF
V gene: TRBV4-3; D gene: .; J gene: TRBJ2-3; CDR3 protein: CASSQDERIHTQYF
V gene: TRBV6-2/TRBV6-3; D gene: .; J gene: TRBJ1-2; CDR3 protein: CASKVSDTNYGYTF
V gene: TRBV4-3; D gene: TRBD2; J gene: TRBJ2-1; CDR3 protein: CASSQVAGLRNEQFF
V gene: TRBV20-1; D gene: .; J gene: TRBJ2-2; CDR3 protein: CSARDRREGTGELFF
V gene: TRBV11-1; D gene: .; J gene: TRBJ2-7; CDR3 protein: CASSRRGGPIISGSYEQYF
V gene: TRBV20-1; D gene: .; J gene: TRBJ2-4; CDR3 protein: CSATRGGRNIQYF
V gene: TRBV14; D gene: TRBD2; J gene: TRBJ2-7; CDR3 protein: CASSSLSTSGIYEQYF
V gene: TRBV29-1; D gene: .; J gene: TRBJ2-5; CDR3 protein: CSADPGLQETQYF
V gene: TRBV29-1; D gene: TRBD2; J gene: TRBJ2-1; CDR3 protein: CSYHGRAGYNEQFF
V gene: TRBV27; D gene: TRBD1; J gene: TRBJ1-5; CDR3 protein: CASSLGGTGYQPQHF
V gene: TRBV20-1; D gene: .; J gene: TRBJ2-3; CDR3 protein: CSARDWHGTQYF
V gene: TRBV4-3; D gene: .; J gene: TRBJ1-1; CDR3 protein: CASSQTPRANTEAFF
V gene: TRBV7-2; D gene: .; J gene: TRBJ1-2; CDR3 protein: CASSLQASNYGYTF
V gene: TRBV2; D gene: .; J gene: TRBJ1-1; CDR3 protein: CASIWGAGTEAFF
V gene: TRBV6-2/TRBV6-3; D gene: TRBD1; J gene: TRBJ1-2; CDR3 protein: CASTTRRDSDGYTF
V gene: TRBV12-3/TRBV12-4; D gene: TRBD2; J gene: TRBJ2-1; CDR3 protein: CASSRRGGTSGRESYNEQFF
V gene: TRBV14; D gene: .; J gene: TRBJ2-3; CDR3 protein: CASSLSAGLSTDTQYF
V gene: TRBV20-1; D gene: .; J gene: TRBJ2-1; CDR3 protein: CSAGQYNEQFF
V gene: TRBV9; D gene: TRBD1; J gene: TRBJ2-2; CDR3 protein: CASSGTGGAFAGELFF
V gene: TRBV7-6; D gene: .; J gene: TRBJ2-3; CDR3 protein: CASSSPLTEKADTQYF
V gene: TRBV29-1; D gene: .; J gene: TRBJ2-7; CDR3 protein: CSVDLGTRGVEQYF
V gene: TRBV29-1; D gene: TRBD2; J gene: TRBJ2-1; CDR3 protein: CSVEDLPVRTSGGYNEQFF
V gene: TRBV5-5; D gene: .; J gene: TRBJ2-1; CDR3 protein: CASSLVAPTYNEQFF
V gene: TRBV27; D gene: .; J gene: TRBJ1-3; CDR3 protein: CASSATRVGNTIYF
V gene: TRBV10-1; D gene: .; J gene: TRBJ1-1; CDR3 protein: CASSGNRVGTEAFF
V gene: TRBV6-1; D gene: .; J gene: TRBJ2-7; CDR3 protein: CASKTDPYEQYF
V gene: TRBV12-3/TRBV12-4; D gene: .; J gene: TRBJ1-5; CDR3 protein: CASSLGPSYQPQHF
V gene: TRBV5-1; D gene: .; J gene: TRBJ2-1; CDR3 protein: CASSRDPENEQFF
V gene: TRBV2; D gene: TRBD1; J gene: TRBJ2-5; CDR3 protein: CASKGGSQETQYF
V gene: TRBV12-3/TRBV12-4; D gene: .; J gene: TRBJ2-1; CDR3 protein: CASAYRGAWSSYNEQFF
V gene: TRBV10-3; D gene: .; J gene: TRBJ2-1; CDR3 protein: CAIRSSSRYNEQFF
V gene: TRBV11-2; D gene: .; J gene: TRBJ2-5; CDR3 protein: CASSLILAQETQYF
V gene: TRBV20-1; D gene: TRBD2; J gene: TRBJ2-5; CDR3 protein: CSAREPSGLETQYF
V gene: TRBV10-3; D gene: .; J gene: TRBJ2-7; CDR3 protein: CAISGFGSSSYEQYF
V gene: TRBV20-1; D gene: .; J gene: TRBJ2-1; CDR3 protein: CSARGREFLNEQFF
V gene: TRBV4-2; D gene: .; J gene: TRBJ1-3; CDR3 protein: CASSQDSGTNTIYF
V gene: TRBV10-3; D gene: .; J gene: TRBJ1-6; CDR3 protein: CAISSDRTQSPLHF
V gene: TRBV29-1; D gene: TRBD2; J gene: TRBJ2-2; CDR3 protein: CSVEDGVTSGRMNTGELFF